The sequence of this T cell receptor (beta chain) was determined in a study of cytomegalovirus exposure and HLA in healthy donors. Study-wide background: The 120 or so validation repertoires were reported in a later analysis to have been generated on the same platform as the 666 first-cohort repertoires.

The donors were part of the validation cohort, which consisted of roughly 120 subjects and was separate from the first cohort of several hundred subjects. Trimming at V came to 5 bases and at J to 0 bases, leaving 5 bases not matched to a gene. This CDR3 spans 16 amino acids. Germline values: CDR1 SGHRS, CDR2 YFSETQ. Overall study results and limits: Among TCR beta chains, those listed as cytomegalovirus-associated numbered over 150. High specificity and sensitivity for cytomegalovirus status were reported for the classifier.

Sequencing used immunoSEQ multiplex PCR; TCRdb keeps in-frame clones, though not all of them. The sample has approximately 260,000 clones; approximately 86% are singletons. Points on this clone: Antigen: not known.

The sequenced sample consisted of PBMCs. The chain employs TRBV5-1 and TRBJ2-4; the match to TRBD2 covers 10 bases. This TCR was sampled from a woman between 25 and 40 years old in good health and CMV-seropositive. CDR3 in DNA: TGCGCCAGCAGGGCTGAGCGGGAGGGAGCCAAAAACATTCAGTACTTC. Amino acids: CASRAEREGAKNIQYF.